A single sample gave rise to the 17 T cell receptor beta chains below, sequenced in a study of shared clonotypes between healthy human individuals. Assay used: immunoSEQ multiplex PCR; TCRdb lists only in-frame clones, some missing. The top ten hold more than 0.1% of the sample, which has more than 2 million clones, almost 96% seen once. Material: naive CD4+ T cells sorted from blood. Subset reported: CD45RA+ positively selected. These receptor sequences come from a man aged 18 to 29 in good health.

The J gene is TRBJ1-2, the V gene TRBV18; 7 nucleotides agree with TRBD1. After removal of 0 bases from V and 4 bases from J, the junction contained 11 bases not matched to a gene. The CDR3 runs to 17 residues. Germline V gene lookup returns CDR1 KGHSH and CDR2 LQKENI. CDR3 nucleotide sequence: TGTGCCAGCTCACCACCTCTTCCGGGACAGAATCCCTATGGCTACACCTTC. This gives the protein CASSPPLPGQNPYGYTF.

In DNA form, the CDR3 reads TGTGCCAGCAGTGAATATTTAGAGGCCCTCCACTTT. It is translated as CASSEYLEALHF. The chain couples TRBV25-1 to TRBJ1-6; D not certain. V lost 0 bases and J 14 bases, leaving 8 bases between the germline ends. The germline gives CDR1 MGHDK, CDR2 SYGVNS. The CDR3 loop spans 12 amino acids.

As regards this clone: Additional DNA sequences in this sample encode the identical CDR3. The CDR3 here is CASSQDRQETQYF. In DNA, the CDR3 is TGCGCCAGCAGCCAAGATCGGCAAGAGACCCAGTACTTC. The chain employs TRBV4-1 and TRBJ2-5; D is unclear. The CDR3 totals 13 residues. Germline CDR1 MGHRA, CDR2 YSYEKL. The V gene lost 0 bases and the J gene lost 2 bases, with 4 bases spanning the gap.

The J gene is TRBJ2-1, the V gene TRBV18; maybe TRBD1 (5 bases). The CDR3 is made up of 13 amino acids. V lost 3 bases, J lost 10 bases, and 13 bases lay in between. Per the germline V gene, CDR1 is KGHSH and CDR2 is LQKENI. The CDR3 sequence is CASSPDTAREQFF. DNA of the CDR3: TGTGCCAGCTCACCGGACACAGCCAGAGAGCAGTTCTTC.

This chain links TRBV5-1 with TRBJ2-7; tentatively, D is TRBD1 or TRBD2 (5 bases each). Deletions cut 0 bases from V and 7 bases from J, with 20 bases between. The germline gives CDR1 SGHRS, CDR2 YFSETQ. This CDR3 is 16 amino acids long. The CDR3 nucleotides are TGCGCCAGCAGCTTGGATTCAGGGTCTTCCTGGGGGGAGCAGTACTTC. It yields the protein CASSLDSGSSWGEQYF.

J is TRBJ2-1 and V is TRBV10-3; no clear D gene. From germline, CDR1 is ENHRY and CDR2 SYGVKD. V was trimmed by 3 bases and J by 2 bases, leaving 5 bases between them. The CDR3 covers 13 residues. In nucleotides, the CDR3 is TGTGCCATCAGTGATTACCCCTACAATGAGCAGTTCTTC. It is translated as CAISDYPYNEQFF.

The chain is built from TRBV27 and TRBJ1-4; D may be TRBD1 (5 bases). Germline V lookup: CDR1 MNHEY, CDR2 SMNVEV (reference sequence). Trimming cost V 2 bases and J 8 bases, with 18 bases left between them. CDR3 length: 16 residues. The CDR3 is CASSLGEGMGFEKLFF. The CDR3 DNA is TGTGCCAGCAGTTTAGGGGAGGGGATGGGGTTCGAAAAACTGTTTTTT.

The genes are TRBV7-9 and TRBJ2-7; a possible D gene is TRBD1 (5 bases). Germline-derived CDR1 and CDR2 are SEHNR and FQNEAQ (reference sequence). Between the trimmed V and J ends, which lost 1 base and 1 base, there was a span of 14 bases. The CDR3 runs 16 residues. CDR3 loop: CASSLESLGASYEQYF. The CDR3 nucleotides read TGTGCCAGCAGCTTAGAATCCCTTGGGGCTTCCTACGAGCAGTACTTC.

This sequence joins TRBV5-1 and TRBJ2-1; TRBD2 aligns across 10 bases. V was pared by 4 bases and J by 4 bases, with 8 bases of the junction left unmatched. The germline gives CDR1 SGHRS, CDR2 YFSETQ. The length of the CDR3 is 16 residues. In DNA, the CDR3 is TGCGCCAGCAGCCCCATAGCGGGAGGAGGATACAATGAGCAGTTCTTC. It specifies CASSPIAGGGYNEQFF.

V gene TRBV6-6 combines with J gene TRBJ1-5; D may be TRBD1 (6 bases). V lost 0 bases and J lost 6, with 12 bases in between. The CDR3 is 15 amino acids. The V gene's germline CDR1 is MNHNY and CDR2 SVGAGI (reference sequence). The CDR3 region has the DNA TGTGCCAGCAGTTACTCAGGGGGTTCTATTCAGCCCCAGCATTTT. It codes for CASSYSGGSIQPQHF.

On this clone itself: The same CDR3 can be traced to other DNA sequences in this sample. The rearrangement links TRBV30 to TRBJ1-4, with 7 bases that match TRBD1. This CDR3 is 13 amino acids long. J gave up 5 bases and V 0 bases, and 0 bases lay outside the gene matches. From germline, CDR1 is GTSNPN and CDR2 SVGIG (reference sequence). The CDR3: CAWSVQGNEKLFF. CDR3 DNA: TGTGCCTGGAGTGTACAGGGGAATGAAAAACTGTTTTTT.

The V and J genes are TRBV7-9 and TRBJ2-4; TRBD1 is a possible D gene (6 bases). V was shortened by 1 base and J by 4 bases, with 20 bases between the two germline ends. Germline V lookup: CDR1 SEHNR, CDR2 FQNEAQ (reference sequence). The length of the CDR3 is 18 residues. The CDR3 sequence is CASSLGRDYRDKKNIQYF. The CDR3 DNA reads as TGTGCCAGCAGCTTAGGTCGGGATTATAGGGACAAAAAAAACATTCAGTACTTC. Supplemented by reference TRBV7-9 and TRBJ2-4, the full variable domain reads DTGVSQNPRHKITKRGQNVTFRCDPISEHNRLYWYRQTLGQGPEFLTYFQNEAQLEKSRLLSDRFSAERPKGSFSTLEIQRTEQGDSAMYLCASSLGRDYRDKKNIQYFGAGTRLSVL.

In this sample, this clone turned up once. The CDR3 sequence: CASSLKSGINEKLFF. The DNA of the CDR3 is TGTGCCAGCAGCTTGAAATCAGGGATTAATGAAAAACTGTTTTTT. V and J are TRBV5-4 and TRBJ1-4; perhaps TRBD1 as D (5 bases). This CDR3 is built from 15 residues. Germline lookup yields CDR1 SGHNT and CDR2 YYREEE (reference sequence). V was trimmed by 1 base and J by 4 bases, leaving 11 bases between them.

The chain employs TRBV6-5 and TRBJ2-5; TRBD2 agrees at 7 bases. Losses at the gene ends were 4 bases for V and 4 bases for J; bases not matched to a gene: 9. The CDR3 totals 15 residues. Germline V gene sequence: CDR1 MNHEY, CDR2 SVGAGI. The CDR3 bases are TGTGCCAGCAGTTTAGGGCTAGCGGTGGGAGAGACCCAGTACTTC. It codes for CASSLGLAVGETQYF.

The chain uses TRBV18 and TRBJ1-2, with D maybe TRBD1 (5 bases). CDR3 length equals 17 residues. CDR1 and CDR2 from the germline V gene are KGHSH and LQKENI. V lost 3 bases to trimming and J lost 7 bases, with 24 bases between them. CDR3 residues: CASSPSDSQGWSRGYTF. CDR3 coding DNA: TGTGCCAGCTCACCCTCCGATTCGCAGGGTTGGAGTCGTGGCTACACCTTC.

Turning to this clone: Other DNA sequences in this sample translate to the same CDR3. This chain links TRBV5-1 with TRBJ2-7, with 13 bases identical to TRBD2. This CDR3 region has 15 residues. The V gene end was trimmed by 3 bases and the J gene end by 3 bases; junction bases not matched to a gene: 3. Germline CDR1 SGHRS, CDR2 YFSETQ. CDR3 sequence: CASSSGLAGDYEQYF. CDR3 DNA sequence: TGCGCCAGCAGCTCAGGACTAGCGGGGGACTACGAGCAGTACTTC.

The chain recombines TRBV6-1 with TRBJ1-4; perhaps TRBD1 as D (5 bases). Germline values: CDR1 MNHNS, CDR2 SASEGT. This CDR3 is built from 14 residues. The V end lost 8 bases, the J end lost 7 bases, and 17 bases lay between the germline ends. The CDR3 coding sequence is TGTGCCAGCCAGATTTGGGGAGGGGCTGAAAAACTGTTTTTT. This sequence encodes CASQIWGGAEKLFF.